This T cell receptor beta chain stems from a study of shared clonotypes between healthy human individuals. Only CD45RO-negative cells positively selected for CCR7 counted as naive CD8 cells, so terminally differentiated effector memory CD45RA+ cells were excluded. About this clone itself: The antigen remains undetermined.

Findings and limits, study-wide: Relative to memory subsets, naive subsets generally showed larger estimated richness. There were few donors, and this limited the genetic and exposure-history diversity represented. Clonotypes which were not shared had lower generation probabilities than clonotypes that all four donors shared. Sharing of clonotypes among donors was expected to vary with sequencing depth.

Using immunoSEQ multiplex PCR, the repertoire was profiled, and TCRdb retains in-frame clones only, with some absent. The table has about 820,000 clones, around 93% seen once. Germline V lookup: CDR1 SGHAT, CDR2 FQNNGV. The CDR3 is 15 residues long. V was cut by 5 bases and J by 2 bases, with 15 bases left in between. This TCR derives from a man younger than 40 in good health. The sample consisted of naive CD8+ T cells sorted from blood. The chain joins TRBV11-2 to TRBJ2-5; D is uncertain. The CDR3 here is CASSRAYYQQETQYF. In nucleotides, the CDR3 is TGTGCCAGCAGCAGAGCCTACTATCAACAAGAGACCCAGTACTTC.